What follows is one T cell receptor beta chain and its context. The source of the sample is a study of control samples from healthy donors and cancer patients. Generated by immunoSEQ multiplex PCR, the TCRdb table keeps only in-frame clones and is missing some. Here the sample spans 130,000 to 150,000 clones, approximately 94% being singletons. Sequencing was carried out using blood. The sequence was collected from a man younger than 35 in good health.

CDR3 nucleotides: TGTGCCAGCAGCTTAGCGCGTCCGGCGGGGGCCAACGTCCTGACTTTC. This translates into CASSLARPAGANVLTF. This chain uses TRBV7-8 with TRBJ2-6; D is ambiguous. CDR1 and CDR2 (germline): SGHVS, FQNEAQ. V gave up 0 bases and J gave up 4 bases, with 10 bases separating them. The CDR3 runs to 16 residues.